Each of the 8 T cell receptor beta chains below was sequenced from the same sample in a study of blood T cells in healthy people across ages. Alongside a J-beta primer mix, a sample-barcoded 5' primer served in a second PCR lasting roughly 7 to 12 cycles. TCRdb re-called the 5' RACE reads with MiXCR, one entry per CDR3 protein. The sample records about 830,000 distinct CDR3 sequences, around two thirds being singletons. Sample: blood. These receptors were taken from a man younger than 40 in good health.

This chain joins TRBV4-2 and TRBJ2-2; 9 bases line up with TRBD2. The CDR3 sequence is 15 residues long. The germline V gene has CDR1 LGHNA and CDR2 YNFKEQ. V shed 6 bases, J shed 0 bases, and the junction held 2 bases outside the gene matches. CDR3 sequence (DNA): TGTGCCAGCAGAATAGCGGGGGCGAACACCGGGGAGCTGTTTTTT. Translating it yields CASRIAGANTGELFF.

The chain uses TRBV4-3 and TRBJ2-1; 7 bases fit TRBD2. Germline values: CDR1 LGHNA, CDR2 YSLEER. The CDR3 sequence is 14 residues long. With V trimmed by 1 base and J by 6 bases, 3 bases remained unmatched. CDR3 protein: CASSQAWGGNEQFF. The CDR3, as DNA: TGCGCCAGCAGCCAAGCATGGGGGGGCAATGAGCAGTTCTTC.

CDR3 residues: CASSVDKRGVGETQYF. Written as DNA, the CDR3 is TGTGCCAGCAGCGTAGATAAGCGGGGGGTCGGGGAGACCCAGTACTTC. V usage is TRBV9 and J usage is TRBJ2-5, with 9 nucleotides matching TRBD2. The CDR3 contains 16 residues. V lost 0 bases and J lost 5; bases outside the gene matches: 8. Germline CDR1 and CDR2: SGDLS and YYNGEE.

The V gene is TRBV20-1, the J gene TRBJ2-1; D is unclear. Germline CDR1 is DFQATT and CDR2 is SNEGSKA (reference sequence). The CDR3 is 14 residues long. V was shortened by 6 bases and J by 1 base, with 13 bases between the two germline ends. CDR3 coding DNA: TGCAGTGCCCCCAGCACTTCATCCTACAATGAGCAGTTCTTC. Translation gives CSAPSTSSYNEQFF.

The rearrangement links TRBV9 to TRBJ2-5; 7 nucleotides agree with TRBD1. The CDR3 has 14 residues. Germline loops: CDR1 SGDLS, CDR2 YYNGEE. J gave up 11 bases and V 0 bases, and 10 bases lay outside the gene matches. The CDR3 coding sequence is TGTGCCAGCAGCGTAGGTCTAGGGGGCCCTCTTCAGTACTTC. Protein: CASSVGLGGPLQYF.

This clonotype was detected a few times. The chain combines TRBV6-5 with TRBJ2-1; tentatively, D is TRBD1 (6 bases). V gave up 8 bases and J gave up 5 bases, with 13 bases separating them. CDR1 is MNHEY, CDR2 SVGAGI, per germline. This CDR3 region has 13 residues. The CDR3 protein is CASRRGINNEQFF. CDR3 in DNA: TGTGCCAGCCGAAGGGGGATCAACAATGAGCAGTTCTTC.

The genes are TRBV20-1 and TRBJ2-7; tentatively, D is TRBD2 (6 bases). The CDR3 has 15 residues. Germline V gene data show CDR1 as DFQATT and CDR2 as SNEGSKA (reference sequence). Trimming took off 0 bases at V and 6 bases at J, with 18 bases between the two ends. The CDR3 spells CSARDRRGVGSEQYF. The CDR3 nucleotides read TGCAGTGCTAGAGATCGGCGGGGCGTGGGTAGCGAGCAGTACTTC.

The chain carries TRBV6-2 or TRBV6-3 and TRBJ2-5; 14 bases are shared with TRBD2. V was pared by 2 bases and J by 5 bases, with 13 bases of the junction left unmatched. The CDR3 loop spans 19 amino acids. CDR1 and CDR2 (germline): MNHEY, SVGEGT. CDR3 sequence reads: CASSYPTRGTSGGRETQYF. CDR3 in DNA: TGTGCCAGCAGTTACCCCACTAGGGGGACTAGCGGGGGAAGGGAGACCCAGTACTTC.